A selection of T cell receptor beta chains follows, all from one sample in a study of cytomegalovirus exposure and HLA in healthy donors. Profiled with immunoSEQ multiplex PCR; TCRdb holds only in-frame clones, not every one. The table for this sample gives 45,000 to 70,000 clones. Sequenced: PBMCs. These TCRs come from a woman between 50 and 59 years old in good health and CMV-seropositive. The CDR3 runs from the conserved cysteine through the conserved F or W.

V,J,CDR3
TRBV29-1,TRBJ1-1,CSVRQFVNTEAFF
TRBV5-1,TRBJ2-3,CASSIEGTRNTDTQYF
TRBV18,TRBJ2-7,CASSPSVYYEQYF
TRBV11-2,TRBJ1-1,CASSNRDIEAFF
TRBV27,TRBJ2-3,CASSSPGREDTQYF
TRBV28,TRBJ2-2,CASSFRNTGELFF
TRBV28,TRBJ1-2,CASSSPDRGKGYTF
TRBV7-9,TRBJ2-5,CASSSTERSETQYF
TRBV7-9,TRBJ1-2,CASSLLGGIYGYTF
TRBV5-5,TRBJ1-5,CASSLRQVNQPQHF